The 30 T cell receptor beta chains given below trace back to one sample, sequenced in a study of blood T cell repertoires in COVID-19. Some clones are missing from TCRdb's copy, which holds only in-frame ones; the method was immunoSEQ multiplex PCR. The repertoire holds fewer than 350,000 clones, with 80% to 90% as singletons. The sample was peripheral blood. These receptors came from a young woman with COVID-19, enrolled during active disease.

The chain joins TRBV2 to TRBJ2-3; 7 positions agree with TRBD1. The CDR3 is made up of 19 amino acids. After removal of 4 bases from V and 1 base from J, the junction contained 17 bases not matched to a gene. The germline CDR1 and CDR2 sequences are SNHLY and FYNNEI. CDR3 bases: TGTGCCAGCAGTGCTTTAATCGGGACAGCCCTATGGGGCACAGATACGCAGTATTTT. Amino acid sequence: CASSALIGTALWGTDTQYF.

The chain has TRBV14 and TRBJ2-7; a weak D match, TRBD1 (5 bases). V was pared by 4 bases and J by 3 bases, with 13 bases between. Germline CDR1 reads SGHDN; CDR2 reads FVKESK. This CDR3 spans 14 amino acids. Here the CDR3 reads CASSRLDTIYEQYF. The CDR3 DNA reads as TGTGCCAGCAGCCGACTGGACACCATCTACGAGCAGTACTTC.

This clone was counted once. The gene calls are TRBV6-5 and TRBJ2-7; tentative D call: TRBD1 (6 bases). The length of the CDR3 is 11 residues. Germline V gene sequence: CDR1 MNHEY, CDR2 SVGAGI. Deletions cut 6 bases from V and 6 bases from J, with 9 bases between. CDR3 region: CASRKGGEQYF. Here the CDR3 DNA reads TGTGCCAGCAGGAAAGGGGGCGAGCAGTACTTC.

The rearrangement uses TRBV23-1 and TRBJ1-2; D is ambiguous. TRBV23-1 is marked as an open reading frame, function uncertain. Trimming removed 0 bases from V and 4 bases from J, with 9 bases in between. The CDR3 is 14 residues long. The CDR3 bases are TGCGCCAGCAGTCAATCTAACCGGGGCTATGGCTACACCTTC. Translating it yields CASSQSNRGYGYTF.

The J gene is TRBJ2-7, the V gene TRBV7-2, with TRBD2 matching over 10 bases. The germline V gene has CDR1 SGHTA and CDR2 FQGNSA. V shed 5 bases, J shed 7 bases, and the junction held 11 bases outside the gene matches. CDR3 length: 15 amino acids. CDR3 DNA: TGTGCCAGCAGCCCCCTGCTAGCGGGGGCAGGGGAGCAGTACTTC. Protein product: CASSPLLAGAGEQYF.

This clone was seen a few times. The genes are TRBV6-5 and TRBJ2-7, with TRBD1 matching 9 bases. V shed 2 bases and J 3 bases; nucleotides not matched to a gene: 5. The germline gives CDR1 MNHEY, CDR2 SVGAGI. The CDR3 contains 15 residues. CDR3 sequence reads: CASSYGTGKVYEQYF. CDR3 DNA: TGTGCCAGCAGTTACGGGACAGGGAAAGTCTACGAGCAGTACTTC.

This chain joins TRBV27 and TRBJ1-5; 8 bases match TRBD1. Losses at the gene ends were 5 bases for V and 0 bases for J; bases not matched to a gene: 12. CDR1 and CDR2 (germline): MNHEY, SMNVEV (reference sequence). This CDR3 has 18 residues. The CDR3 reads CASSPEAGTGYSNQPQHF. The CDR3 DNA reads as TGTGCCAGCAGTCCCGAAGCCGGGACAGGTTATAGCAATCAGCCCCAGCATTTT.

This clone showed up just once. The J gene is TRBJ2-5, the V gene TRBV2; tentatively, D is TRBD1 (6 bases). With 2 bases removed from V and 5 bases from J, the gap between germline ends came to 18 bases. The germline gives CDR1 SNHLY, CDR2 FYNNEI. CDR3 size: 16 residues. CDR3 loop: CASSEPADSWGETQYF. The CDR3 bases are TGTGCCAGCAGTGAACCGGCGGACAGTTGGGGGGAGACCCAGTACTTC.

The chain joins TRBV15 to TRBJ2-2, with TRBD1 matching 7 bases. From germline, CDR1 is LNHNV and CDR2 YYDKDF (reference sequence). CDR3 length equals 16 residues. The V segment lost 0 bases and the J segment 0 bases; nucleotides outside the gene matches: 1. This chain's CDR3 is CATSREDRANTGELFF. DNA for the CDR3: TGTGCCACCAGCAGAGAAGACAGGGCGAACACCGGGGAGCTGTTTTTT.

The chain couples TRBV4-1 to TRBJ2-7, with a weak D call TRBD2 (7 bases). The CDR3 has 17 amino acids. Germline values: CDR1 MGHRA, CDR2 YSYEKL. V was clipped by 2 bases and J by 2 bases, with 19 bases between them. The CDR3 nucleotides are TGCGCCAGCAGCCAACAGTTGTTATGGCGGGGGCCCTACGAGCAGTACTTC. It yields the protein CASSQQLLWRGPYEQYF.

The chain is built from TRBV6-2 or TRBV6-3 and TRBJ1-1; 11 bases align to TRBD1. Germline lookup yields CDR1 MNHEY and CDR2 SVGEGT. The CDR3 runs 17 residues. Trimming took 7 bases from V and 1 from J; bases not matched to a gene: 11. Here the CDR3 reads CASTPIGQGAWNTEAFF. Here the CDR3 DNA reads TGTGCCAGCACCCCCATCGGACAGGGGGCTTGGAACACTGAAGCTTTCTTT.

V is TRBV27 and J is TRBJ2-1; a possible D gene is TRBD2 (6 bases). The CDR3 contains 17 residues. Trimming left V 2 bases short and J 1 base short, with 15 bases between. Germline loops: CDR1 MNHEY, CDR2 SMNVEV (reference sequence). CDR3 amino acids: CASSLGAEGLSYNEQFF. The CDR3 region has the DNA TGTGCCAGCAGTTTAGGGGCGGAGGGGCTTTCCTACAATGAGCAGTTCTTC.

The chain carries TRBV6-1 and TRBJ2-7, with 10 bases identical to TRBD1. The germline CDR1 and CDR2 sequences are MNHNS and SASEGT. This CDR3 has 15 residues. The ends lost 0 bases at V and 5 bases at J; junction bases unmatched: 4. The CDR3 sequence: CASSEAWTGGHEQYF. The CDR3, as DNA: TGTGCCAGCAGTGAAGCATGGACAGGGGGGCACGAGCAGTACTTC.

The chain carries TRBV19 and TRBJ1-2; D is uncertain. The CDR3 totals 14 residues. The V gene lost 3 bases and the J gene lost 3 bases, with 11 bases spanning the gap. CDR1 and CDR2 from the germline V gene are LNHDA and SQIVND (reference sequence). As DNA, the CDR3 is TGTGCCAGTAGTATTTACCAACTCCACTATGGCTACACCTTC. The encoded protein is CASSIYQLHYGYTF.

This clone was found a few times. This chain joins TRBV4-1 and TRBJ1-2, with D possibly matching TRBD1 (6 bases). V dropped 0 bases and J dropped 8 bases, with 22 bases sitting between them. The CDR3 covers 17 residues. In germline, CDR1 is MGHRA, CDR2 YSYEKL. Here the CDR3 reads CASSQDPPRSWQGGYTF. Written as DNA, the CDR3 is TGCGCCAGCAGCCAAGATCCCCCTCGGTCCTGGCAGGGGGGCTACACCTTC.

This clone appeared a single time. This chain links TRBV6-4 with TRBJ2-6; 14 positions agree with TRBD2. Germline CDR1 is MRHNA and CDR2 is SNTAGT. The CDR3 covers 22 residues. V gave up 4 bases and J gave up 0 bases; unmatched junction bases: 14. Here the CDR3 DNA reads TGTGCCAGCAGTGCCTCTAGACTGGGACTAGCGGGGGTCTACTCTGGGGCCAACGTCCTGACTTTC. It codes for CASSASRLGLAGVYSGANVLTF.

This rearrangement joins TRBV7-2 to TRBJ1-2, with 7 bases lining up with TRBD1. Germline loops: CDR1 SGHTA, CDR2 FQGNSA. Trimming at V came to 0 bases and at J to 9 bases, leaving 4 bases not matched to a gene. This CDR3 region has 13 residues. The CDR3 bases are TGTGCCAGCAGCTTAGCCCGAGGGGGCAGCTACACCTTC. Translation: CASSLARGGSYTF.

The chain is built from TRBV11-2 and TRBJ1-1; no reliable D call. This CDR3 has 14 amino acids. Trimming pared 2 bases from V and 2 bases from J, leaving 9 bases between. Germline V gene lookup returns CDR1 SGHAT and CDR2 FQNNGV. CDR3 nucleotides: TGTGCCAGCAGCTTAACGGAGACTAACACTGAAGCTTTCTTT. This translates into CASSLTETNTEAFF.

The V gene is TRBV15, the J gene TRBJ2-4; 7 positions match TRBD1. Germline V gene lookup returns CDR1 LNHNV and CDR2 YYDKDF (reference sequence). V lost 3 bases, J lost 4 bases, and 3 bases stayed unmatched. The length of the CDR3 is 14 residues. This CDR3 reads CATSRPGQKNIQYF. The DNA of the CDR3 is TGTGCCACCAGCAGGCCGGGACAGAAAAACATTCAGTACTTC.

The chain combines TRBV6-4 with TRBJ1-5; 11 nucleotides match TRBD1. The CDR3 runs 18 residues. Germline V gene lookup returns CDR1 MRHNA and CDR2 SNTAGT. Trimming at V came to 6 bases and at J to 0 bases, leaving 10 bases not matched to a gene. The CDR3 spells CASSSGTGGSNSNQPQHF. In nucleotides, the CDR3 is TGTGCCAGCAGCTCCGGGACAGGGGGGTCTAATAGCAATCAGCCCCAGCATTTT.

This clone was recorded once. The chain combines TRBV4-1 with TRBJ1-6; the D is unclear. The CDR3 has 16 residues. Germline CDR1 and CDR2: MGHRA and YSYEKL. V was pared by 4 bases and J by 14 bases, with 24 bases between. The CDR3 spells CASSPKSWPLINTLHF. In nucleotides, the CDR3 is TGCGCCAGCAGCCCTAAAAGTTGGCCACTAATAAATACCCTCCACTTT.

This clone was picked up a small number of times. This chain uses TRBV5-6 with TRBJ2-1; 7 bases fit TRBD1. Per the germline V gene, CDR1 is SGHDT and CDR2 is YYEEEE. V trimming: 3 bases; J trimming: 6 bases; junction bases outside the gene matches: 0. The CDR3 has 12 residues. The CDR3 nucleotides read TGTGCCAGCAGCTGGACAGGCAATGAGCAGTTCTTC. This codes for CASSWTGNEQFF.

The chain combines TRBV7-6 with TRBJ2-1; D is ambiguous. Germline V gene sequence: CDR1 SGHVS, CDR2 FNYEAQ. The CDR3 is 15 amino acids. The V gene lost 1 base and the J gene lost 0 bases, with 7 bases spanning the gap. CDR3 DNA: TGTGCCAGCAGCTTAGACCTGAGCTCCTACAATGAGCAGTTCTTC. Its protein product is CASSLDLSSYNEQFF.

This sequence joins TRBV14 and TRBJ2-5, with D perhaps TRBD2 (6 bases). Looked up from germline, CDR1 is SGHDN and CDR2 is FVKESK. This CDR3 has 15 residues. Trimming left V 3 bases short and J 9 bases short, with 20 bases between. The CDR3 sequence: CASSQGRGDPRAQYF. CDR3 coding DNA: TGTGCCAGCAGCCAGGGGCGGGGAGATCCTCGGGCCCAGTACTTC.

V usage is TRBV4-1 and J usage is TRBJ2-1, with no clear D. V lost 3 bases and J lost 0, with 12 bases in between. In germline, CDR1 is MGHRA, CDR2 YSYEKL. The CDR3 consists of 16 residues. This chain's CDR3 is CASSQAARSSYNEQFF. The CDR3, as DNA: TGCGCCAGCAGCCAGGCTGCTAGGAGCTCCTACAATGAGCAGTTCTTC.

This sequence joins TRBV15 and TRBJ2-7; no clear D. The V end was cut by 0 bases, the J end by 3 bases, with 9 bases between. From germline, CDR1 is LNHNV and CDR2 YYDKDF (reference sequence). The CDR3 runs to 14 residues. The CDR3 region has the DNA TGTGCCACCAGCAGAGATGGGTACAGCTACGAGCAGTACTTC. The encoded protein is CATSRDGYSYEQYF. Full variable domain (remainder filled in from reference TRBV15 and TRBJ2-7): DAMVIQNPRYQVTQFGKPVTLSCSQTLNHNVMYWYQQKSSQAPKLLFHYYDKDFNNEADTPDNFQSRRPNTSFCFLDIRSPGLGDTAMYLCATSRDGYSYEQYFGPGTRLTVT.

The chain joins TRBV27 to TRBJ2-1; TRBD1 matches 7 bases. The CDR3 runs to 17 residues. V shed 2 bases and J 0 bases; nucleotides not matched to a gene: 7. Germline assignment: CDR1 MNHEY and CDR2 SMNVEV (reference sequence). The CDR3 loop reads CASSLSGWDSSYNEQFF. The DNA for the CDR3 is TGTGCCAGCAGTTTAAGTGGTTGGGACAGCTCCTACAATGAGCAGTTCTTC.

J is TRBJ2-5 and V is TRBV3-1 (or the pseudogene TRBV3-2); 13 nucleotides match TRBD2. This CDR3 has 16 residues. Germline V gene lookup returns CDR1 LGHDT and CDR2 YNNKEL (reference sequence). V shed 1 base, J shed 5 bases, and the junction held 4 bases outside the gene matches. The CDR3 DNA sequence: TGTGCCAGCAGCCAAGGGGGGACTAGCGGGGTTGAGACCCAGTACTTC. The encoded protein is CASSQGGTSGVETQYF.

The chain couples TRBV28 to TRBJ1-6; TRBD1 aligns across 11 bases. The germline V gene has CDR1 MDHEN and CDR2 SYDVKM. V lost 5 bases, J lost 7 bases, and 7 bases stayed unmatched. The CDR3 extends over 16 amino acids. The CDR3 coding sequence is TGTGCCAGCAGTGGGGCCGGGACAGGGGGAAATTCACCCCTCCACTTT. Encoded protein: CASSGAGTGGNSPLHF.

V and J are TRBV14 and TRBJ2-2, with TRBD2 identical over 8 bases. Germline assignment: CDR1 SGHDN and CDR2 FVKESK. The CDR3 is made up of 16 amino acids. With V trimmed by 4 bases and J by 1 base, 5 bases remained unmatched. The CDR3 region is CASSLQAGVNTGELFF. For the CDR3, the DNA is TGTGCCAGCAGCCTCCAAGCGGGGGTGAACACCGGGGAGCTGTTTTTT.